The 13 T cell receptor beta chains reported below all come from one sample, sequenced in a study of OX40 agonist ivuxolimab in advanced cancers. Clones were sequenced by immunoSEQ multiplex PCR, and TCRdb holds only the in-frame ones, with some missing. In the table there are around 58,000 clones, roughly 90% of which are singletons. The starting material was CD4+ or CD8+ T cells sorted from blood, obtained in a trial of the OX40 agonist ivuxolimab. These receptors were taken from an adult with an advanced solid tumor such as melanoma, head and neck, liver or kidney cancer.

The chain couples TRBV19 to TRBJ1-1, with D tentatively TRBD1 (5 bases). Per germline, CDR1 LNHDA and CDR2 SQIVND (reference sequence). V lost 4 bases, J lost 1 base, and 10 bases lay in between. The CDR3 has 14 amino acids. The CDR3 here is CASSTTGANTEAFF. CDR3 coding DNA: TGTGCCAGTAGTACAACCGGGGCGAACACTGAAGCTTTCTTT.

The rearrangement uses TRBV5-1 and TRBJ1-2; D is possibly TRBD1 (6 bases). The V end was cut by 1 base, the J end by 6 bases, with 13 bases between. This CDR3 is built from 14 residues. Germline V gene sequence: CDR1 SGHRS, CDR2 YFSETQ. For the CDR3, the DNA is TGCGCCAGCAGCTTGACAGGGTGGGATCATGGCTACACCTTC. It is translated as CASSLTGWDHGYTF.

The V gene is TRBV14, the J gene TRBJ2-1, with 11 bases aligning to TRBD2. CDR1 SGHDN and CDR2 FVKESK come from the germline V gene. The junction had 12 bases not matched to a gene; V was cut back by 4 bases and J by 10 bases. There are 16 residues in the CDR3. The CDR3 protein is CASSLRVTSGGGEQFF. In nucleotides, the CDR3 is TGTGCCAGCAGCCTCCGGGTCACTAGCGGGGGCGGAGAGCAGTTCTTC.

The CDR3 DNA sequence: TGCGCCAGCAGCCCAGGGGACAGGGCGAACACCGGGGAGCTGTTTTTT. It is translated as CASSPGDRANTGELFF. The chain is built from TRBV5-1 and TRBJ2-2; 9 nucleotides line up with TRBD1. Germline-derived CDR1 and CDR2 are SGHRS and YFSETQ. The CDR3 is 16 amino acids. Losses at the gene ends were 4 bases for V and 0 bases for J; bases not matched to a gene: 4. The whole variable domain, remainder taken from reference TRBV5-1 and TRBJ2-2, is KAGVTQTPRYLIKTRGQQVTLSCSPISGHRSVSWYQQTPGQGLQFLFEYFSETQRNKGNFPGRFSGRQFSNSRSEMNVSTLELGDSALYLCASSPGDRANTGELFFGEGSRLTVL.

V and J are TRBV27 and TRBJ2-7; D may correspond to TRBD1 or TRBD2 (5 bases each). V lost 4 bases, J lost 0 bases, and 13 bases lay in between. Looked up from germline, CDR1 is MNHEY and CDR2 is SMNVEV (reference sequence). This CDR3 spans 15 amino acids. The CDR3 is CASSSSGTDSYEQYF. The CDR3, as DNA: TGTGCCAGCAGTTCCTCCGGGACGGACTCCTACGAGCAGTACTTC.

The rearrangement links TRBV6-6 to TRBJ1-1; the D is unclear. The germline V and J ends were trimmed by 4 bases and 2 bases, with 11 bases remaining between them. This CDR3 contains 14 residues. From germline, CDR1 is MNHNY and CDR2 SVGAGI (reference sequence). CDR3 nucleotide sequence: TGTGCCAGCAGTTGGGGAACAGCAAACACTGAAGCTTTCTTT. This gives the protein CASSWGTANTEAFF.

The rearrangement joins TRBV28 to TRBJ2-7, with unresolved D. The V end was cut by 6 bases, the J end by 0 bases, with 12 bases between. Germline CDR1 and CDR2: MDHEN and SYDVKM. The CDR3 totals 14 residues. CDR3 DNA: TGTGCCAGCAGCAAAACCCGGAGCTCCTACGAGCAGTACTTC. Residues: CASSKTRSSYEQYF.

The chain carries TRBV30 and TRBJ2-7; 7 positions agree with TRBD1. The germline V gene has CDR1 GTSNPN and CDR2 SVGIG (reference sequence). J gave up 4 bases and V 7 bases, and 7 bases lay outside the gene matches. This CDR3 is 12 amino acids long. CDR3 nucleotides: TGTGCCTATACTACAGGGGTTTACGAGCAGTACTTC. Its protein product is CAYTTGVYEQYF.

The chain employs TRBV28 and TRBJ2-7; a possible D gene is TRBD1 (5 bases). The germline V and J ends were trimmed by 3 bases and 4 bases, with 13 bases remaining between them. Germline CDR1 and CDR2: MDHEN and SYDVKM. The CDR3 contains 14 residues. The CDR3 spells CASSFDPRDYEQYF. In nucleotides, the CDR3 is TGTGCCAGCAGTTTCGACCCCAGGGATTACGAGCAGTACTTC.

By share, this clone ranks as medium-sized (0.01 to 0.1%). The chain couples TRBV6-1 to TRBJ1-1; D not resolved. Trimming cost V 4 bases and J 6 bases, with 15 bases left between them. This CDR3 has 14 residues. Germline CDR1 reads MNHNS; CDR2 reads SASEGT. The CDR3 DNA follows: TGTGCCAGCAGTGCCGGACCGTCGATGGCTGAAGCTTTCTTT. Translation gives CASSAGPSMAEAFF.

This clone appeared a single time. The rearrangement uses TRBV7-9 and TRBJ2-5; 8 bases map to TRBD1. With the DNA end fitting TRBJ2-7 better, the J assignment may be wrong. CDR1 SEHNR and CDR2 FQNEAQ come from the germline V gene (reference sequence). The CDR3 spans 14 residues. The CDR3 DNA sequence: TGTGCCAGCAGCTTATCAGGGGGCGAGATCGAGCAGTACTTC. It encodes CASSLSGGEIEQYF.

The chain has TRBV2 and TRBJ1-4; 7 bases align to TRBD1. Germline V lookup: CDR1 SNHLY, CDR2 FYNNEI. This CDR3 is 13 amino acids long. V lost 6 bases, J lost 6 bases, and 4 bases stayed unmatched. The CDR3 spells CASRGDRDEKLFF. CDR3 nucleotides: TGTGCCAGCAGGGGTGACAGGGATGAAAAACTGTTTTTT.

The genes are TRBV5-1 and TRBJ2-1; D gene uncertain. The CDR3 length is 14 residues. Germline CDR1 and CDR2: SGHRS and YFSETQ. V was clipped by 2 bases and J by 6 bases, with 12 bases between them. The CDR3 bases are TGCGCCAGCAGCTTAGCCGCTGATTTCAATGAGCAGTTCTTC. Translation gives CASSLAADFNEQFF.